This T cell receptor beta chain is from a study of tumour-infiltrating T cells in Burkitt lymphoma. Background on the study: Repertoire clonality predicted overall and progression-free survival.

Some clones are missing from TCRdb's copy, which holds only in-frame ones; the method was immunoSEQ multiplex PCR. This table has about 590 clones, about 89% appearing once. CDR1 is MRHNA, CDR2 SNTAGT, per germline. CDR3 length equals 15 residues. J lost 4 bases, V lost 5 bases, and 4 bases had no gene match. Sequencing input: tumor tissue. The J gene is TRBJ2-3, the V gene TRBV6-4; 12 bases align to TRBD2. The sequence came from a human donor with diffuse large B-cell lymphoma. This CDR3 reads CASSPLAGGPDTQYF. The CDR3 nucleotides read TGTGCCAGCAGTCCCCTAGCGGGGGGGCCAGATACGCAGTATTTT.